This T cell receptor (beta chain) was found in a study of control samples from healthy donors and cancer patients (dated by TCRdb to the early 2020s). Spanning cysteine to phenylalanine, the CDR3 consists of 13 amino acids. The read is trimmed to its CDR3 DNA, 39 bases read in frame from base 1. Based on the germline V gene, the CDR1 and CDR2 sequences are MNHEY and SVGAGI. Compared with germline, V lacks 11 bases and J lacks 16 bases; bases without a gene match: 15. As concerns this clone: What antigen it recognizes has not been identified. No much larger clone exists at a distance of one base, and base qualities are not known.

Receptors were amplified or captured by the immunoSEQ multiplex PCR assay. In its TCRdb copy, this immuneACCESS table keeps in-frame sequences only and misses some clones. Where compared with another copy, unresolved V genes explain less than half of these, and the others have no known cause. The sample table lists about 41,000 clones, approximately 94% of them with a count of one. The ten top clones hold roughly a quarter of the sample. The sequence was obtained from a man in his sixties in good health. Material: blood. The chain is encoded by TRBV6-5 joined to TRBJ1-4; the junction holds 11 bases that match TRBD1. The DNA is as follows: TGTGCCTCTCGGACAGGGGGCCACCCGGGTCCGTTTTTT. Its protein product is CASRTGGHPGPFF.